This T cell receptor (beta chain) was identified during a study of blood T cell repertoires in COVID-19. Study-level background: Nucleic acid was either cDNA or gDNA, and it came from T cells, B-cell-depleted T cells, or PBMCs.

Per the original methods: Using reference gene primer amplification, nucleated cell counts were estimated. Clones were sequenced by immunoSEQ multiplex PCR, and TCRdb holds only the in-frame ones, with some missing. That table furnishes V, J and clone size, whereas the DNA furnished D and trimming. This sample has some 120,000 clones, with around nine tenths found just once. This sequence was found in a man aged 35 to 55 with acute or convalescent COVID-19. Sequencing was performed on peripheral blood.

This chain's CDR3 is CASSLEVNEQFF. The CDR3, as DNA: TGTGCCAGCAGTTTAGAGGTCAATGAGCAGTTCTTC. V is TRBV28 and J is TRBJ2-1; D call uncertain. Trimming took off 2 bases at V and 6 bases at J, with 5 bases between the two ends. The germline V gene has CDR1 MDHEN and CDR2 SYDVKM. This CDR3 has 12 residues.